These 9 T cell receptor beta chains came from one sample sequenced in a study of T-cell memory formation after mild COVID-19. Each CDR3 protein is one row after TCRdb ran MiXCR on the 5' RACE reads. Of 130,000 to 150,000 distinct CDR3 sequences in the sample, 6% to 7% are singletons; the top ten hold approximately 2.1%. The sequencing sample was made of PBMCs or a T cell subset sorted from them (not recorded which). These receptors were taken from an adult woman who had mild COVID-19 (a few samples of this study predate the infection). Cell type and time point are not known.

This clonotype came up many times. The rearrangement uses TRBV11-2 and TRBJ2-1, with 11 positions matching TRBD2. V was pared by 5 bases and J by 0 bases, with 12 bases of the junction left unmatched. CDR1 and CDR2 from the germline V gene are SGHAT and FQNNGV. The CDR3 extends over 19 amino acids. The CDR3 DNA is TGTGCCAGCAGCGGACTAGCGGGCTTCCGGCTTAGCTCCTACAATGAGCAGTTCTTC. It specifies CASSGLAGFRLSSYNEQFF.

This clonotype was recorded many times. The chain couples TRBV7-2 to TRBJ2-5; no clear D. Trimming removed 1 base from V and 1 base from J, with 10 bases in between. Per the germline V gene, CDR1 is SGHTA and CDR2 is FQGNSA. The CDR3 is made up of 15 amino acids. CDR3 bases: TGTGCCAGCAGCTTAGTCGAGATCCCCCAAGAGACCCAGTACTTC. This translates into CASSLVEIPQETQYF.

The V and J genes are TRBV7-9 and TRBJ1-6; no firm D call. CDR3 length equals 17 residues. Trimming stripped 5 bases from V and 2 bases from J, with 16 bases between. The germline V gene has CDR1 SEHNR and CDR2 FQNEAQ (reference sequence). CDR3 bases: TGTGCCAGCAGCCACGTGGTGGAGAACCCCTATAATTCACCCCTCCACTTT. It encodes CASSHVVENPYNSPLHF.

This clonotype was counted only a few times. The chain couples TRBV12-3 or TRBV12-4 to TRBJ2-1, with 14 bases fitting TRBD2. This CDR3 region has 16 residues. J was trimmed by 4 bases and V by 6 bases; bases with no gene match: 5. CDR3 DNA: TGTGCCAGCAGGAGACTAGCGGGGGGGCGTTACAATGAGCAGTTCTTC. Translating it yields CASRRLAGGRYNEQFF.

This clonotype has ten or more counts. This sequence joins TRBV18 and TRBJ2-7; D perhaps matches TRBD1 (6 bases). Per germline, CDR1 KGHSH and CDR2 LQKENI. Trimming stripped 3 bases from V and 8 bases from J, with 11 bases between. CDR3 length equals 12 residues. Written as DNA, the CDR3 is TGTGCCAGCTCACCCGACAGGAATCAGCAGTACTTC. Protein product: CASSPDRNQQYF.

This clonotype was counted at least ten times. The chain uses TRBV12-3 or TRBV12-4 and TRBJ1-4; 9 nucleotides line up with TRBD1. The CDR3 sequence is 15 residues long. V was clipped by 6 bases and J by 8 bases; unmatched bases: 10. The CDR3 is CASSLGQGGIEKLFF. CDR3 DNA: TGTGCCAGCAGCCTGGGACAGGGCGGTATCGAAAAACTGTTTTTT.

The V call is TRBV15, the J call TRBJ1-5, with 10 nucleotides matching TRBD1. This CDR3 comprises 15 residues. V trimming: 3 bases; J trimming: 3 bases; junction bases outside the gene matches: 2. The germline gives CDR1 LNHNV, CDR2 YYDKDF (reference sequence). The CDR3 loop is CATSRGTGVNQPQHF. CDR3 nucleotides: TGTGCCACCAGCAGGGGGACAGGGGTCAATCAGCCCCAGCATTTT.

The V gene is TRBV5-1, the J gene TRBJ2-3; D tentatively reads TRBD1 or TRBD2 (5 bases each). V was pared by 2 bases and J by 0 bases, with 7 bases between. CDR1 SGHRS and CDR2 YFSETQ come from the germline V gene. The CDR3 is 14 residues long. The CDR3 loop reads CASSLRDSTDTQYF. The CDR3 nucleotides read TGCGCCAGCAGCTTAAGGGACAGCACAGATACGCAGTATTTT.

The table lists this clonotype with a few counts. J is TRBJ2-1 and V is TRBV11-1; a possible D gene is TRBD2 (6 bases). The germline V gene has CDR1 SGHAT and CDR2 FQDESV (reference sequence). This CDR3 region has 14 residues. Between the trimmed V and J ends, which lost 1 base and 5 bases, there was a span of 9 bases. The CDR3 DNA reads TGTGCCAGCAGCTTAGGGGAGGTAGACAATGAGCAGTTCTTC. Translation gives CASSLGEVDNEQFF. Supplemented by reference TRBV11-1 and TRBJ2-1, the full variable domain reads EAEVAQSPRYKITEKSQAVAFWCDPISGHATLYWYRQILGQGPELLVQFQDESVVDDSQLPKDRFSAERLKGVDSTLKIQPAELGDSAMYLCASSLGEVDNEQFFGPGTRLTVL.